The next 14 T cell receptor beta chains were all read from a single sample in a study of blood T cell repertoires in COVID-19. Sequencing used immunoSEQ multiplex PCR; TCRdb keeps in-frame clones, though not all of them. The profile shows over 250,000 clones, 91% of them singletons. What was sequenced was peripheral blood. Every receptor here comes from a person between 18 and 35 years old with COVID-19, enrolled during active disease.

The chain is built from TRBV6-5 and TRBJ2-7; 7 nucleotides line up with TRBD2. The CDR3 loop spans 14 amino acids. Trimming at V came to 6 bases and at J to 3 bases, leaving 8 bases not matched to a gene. Germline V CDR1 and CDR2: MNHEY, SVGAGI. CDR3 region: CASSYGPGGYEQYF. The CDR3 bases are TGTGCCAGCAGCTACGGTCCGGGAGGCTACGAGCAGTACTTC.

The V gene is TRBV19, the J gene TRBJ1-5, with TRBD1 identical over 9 bases. Looked up from germline, CDR1 is LNHDA and CDR2 is SQIVND (reference sequence). V trimming: 9 bases; J trimming: 6 bases; junction bases outside the gene matches: 6. The CDR3 has 13 amino acids. CDR3 loop: CASRDRVGQPQHF. For the CDR3, the DNA is TGTGCCAGCCGGGACAGGGTGGGTCAGCCCCAGCATTTT.

The genes are TRBV10-3 and TRBJ2-1, with TRBD2 matching over 11 bases. With V trimmed by 8 bases and J by 7 bases, 4 bases remained unmatched. This CDR3 comprises 13 residues. Germline-derived CDR1 and CDR2 are ENHRY and SYGVKD. The CDR3 sequence: CAIGTSGRNEQFF. Written as DNA, the CDR3 is TGTGCCATCGGGACTAGCGGTCGGAATGAGCAGTTCTTC.

The chain combines TRBV7-2 with TRBJ1-4; 9 bases map to TRBD1. The V gene's germline CDR1 is SGHTA and CDR2 FQGNSA. This CDR3 is 15 amino acids long. Trimming at V came to 1 base and at J to 5 bases, leaving 2 bases not matched to a gene. DNA of the CDR3: TGTGCCAGCAGCTTAGGGGACAGGGACAATGAAAAACTGTTTTTT. It codes for CASSLGDRDNEKLFF.

The chain is built from TRBV14 and TRBJ2-7, with D tentatively TRBD1 (5 bases). Trimming removed 1 base at V and 6 bases at J, with 16 bases between. The germline V gene has CDR1 SGHDN and CDR2 FVKESK. The length of the CDR3 is 15 residues. CDR3 residues: CASSQATGPSIEQYF. Written as DNA, the CDR3 is TGTGCCAGCAGCCAAGCTACAGGCCCTTCGATCGAGCAGTACTTC. Filled out from reference TRBV14 and TRBJ2-7, the complete variable domain reads EAGVTQFPSHSVIEKGQTVTLRCDPISGHDNLYWYRRVMGKEIKFLLHFVKESKQDESGMPNNRFLAERTGGTYSTLKVQPAELEDSGVYFCASSQATGPSIEQYFGPGTRLTVT.

The chain is built from TRBV2 and TRBJ2-5; 11 bases align to TRBD2. V shed 6 bases and J 5 bases; nucleotides not matched to a gene: 5. Germline V gives CDR1 SNHLY, CDR2 FYNNEI. This CDR3 contains 14 residues. CDR3 DNA: TGTGCCAGCAGAGTAGCGGGAGGGGGGGAGACCCAGTACTTC. It encodes CASRVAGGGETQYF.

This clone appeared a single time. The CDR3 loop is CASRTHGTGESEAFF. The CDR3 coding sequence is TGTGCCAGTAGAACCCACGGGACAGGTGAGTCTGAAGCTTTCTTT. This sequence joins TRBV19 and TRBJ1-1, with TRBD1 matching over 8 bases. Germline loops: CDR1 LNHDA, CDR2 SQIVND (reference sequence). V was pared by 6 bases and J by 6 bases, with 12 bases of the junction left unmatched. The CDR3 length is 15 residues.

This clone was observed a single time. The chain uses TRBV7-3 and TRBJ2-3; TRBD1 aligns across 7 bases. The CDR3 covers 15 residues. The V segment lost 4 bases and the J segment 0 bases; nucleotides outside the gene matches: 4. Germline loops: CDR1 SGHTA, CDR2 FQGTGA. The CDR3 DNA is TGTGCCAGCAGCTCGGGACAGTCTAGCACAGATACGCAGTATTTT. Its translation is CASSSGQSSTDTQYF.

This clone has a single count. The gene calls are TRBV7-3 and TRBJ2-1; 7 positions match TRBD1. Germline trimming cut 3 bases from V and 8 bases from J; bases unmatched to any gene: 4. There are 13 residues in the CDR3. Germline V gene sequence: CDR1 SGHTA, CDR2 FQGTGA. CDR3 loop: CASSFRDRDEQFF. In DNA form, the CDR3 reads TGTGCCAGCAGCTTCCGGGACAGAGATGAGCAGTTCTTC.

This clone appeared a few times. The rearrangement links TRBV6-7 to TRBJ1-3; no firm D call. TRBV6-7 is placed among ORFs of uncertain function. There are 14 residues in the CDR3. Trimming shortened V by 2 bases and J by 4 bases, and 9 bases separated the two germline ends. CDR3 bases: TGTGCCAGCAGTTACCCGCGGGTGGGAAACACCATATATTTT. Amino acids: CASSYPRVGNTIYF.

The V and J genes are TRBV28 and TRBJ2-5; 10 bases line up with TRBD2. This CDR3 region has 16 residues. The V gene's germline CDR1 is MDHEN and CDR2 SYDVKM. Trimming at V came to 5 bases and at J to 2 bases, leaving 8 bases not matched to a gene. DNA for the CDR3: TGTGCCAGCAGTCGACCCCTAGCGGGAGTTCAAGAGACCCAGTACTTC. Translating gives CASSRPLAGVQETQYF.

This sequence joins TRBV28 and TRBJ2-1; TRBD2 aligns across 9 bases. The CDR3 consists of 15 residues. V lost 6 bases, J lost 3 bases, and 6 bases stayed unmatched. The germline gives CDR1 MDHEN, CDR2 SYDVKM. CDR3 in DNA: TGTGCCAGCAGATCGGGACTAGCTGTCTACAATGAGCAGTTCTTC. Translating gives CASRSGLAVYNEQFF.

V usage is TRBV5-4 and J usage is TRBJ2-6; possibly TRBD1 for D (6 bases). V lost 0 bases and J 2 bases, leaving 12 bases between the germline ends. CDR1 and CDR2 (germline): SGHNT, YYREEE (reference sequence). CDR3 size: 17 residues. The CDR3 nucleotides are TGTGCCAGCAGCTTGGGGGGGCGCACGGCTGGGGCCAACGTCCTGACTTTC. Translated, it gives CASSLGGRTAGANVLTF. Using reference TRBV5-4 and TRBJ2-6 for the parts outside the CDR3, the full variable domain is ETGVTQSPTHLIKTRGQQVTLRCSSQSGHNTVSWYQQALGQGPQFIFQYYREEENGRGNFPPRFSGLQFPNYSSELNVNALELDDSALYLCASSLGGRTAGANVLTFGAGSRLTVL.

V is TRBV14 and J is TRBJ2-7; TRBD2 is a possible D gene (6 bases). The V end lost 3 bases, the J end lost 5 bases, and 11 bases lay between the germline ends. Per the germline V gene, CDR1 is SGHDN and CDR2 is FVKESK. This CDR3 contains 13 residues. CDR3 loop: CASSHAGTHEQYF. CDR3 DNA sequence: TGTGCCAGCAGCCATGCCGGGACTCACGAGCAGTACTTC.